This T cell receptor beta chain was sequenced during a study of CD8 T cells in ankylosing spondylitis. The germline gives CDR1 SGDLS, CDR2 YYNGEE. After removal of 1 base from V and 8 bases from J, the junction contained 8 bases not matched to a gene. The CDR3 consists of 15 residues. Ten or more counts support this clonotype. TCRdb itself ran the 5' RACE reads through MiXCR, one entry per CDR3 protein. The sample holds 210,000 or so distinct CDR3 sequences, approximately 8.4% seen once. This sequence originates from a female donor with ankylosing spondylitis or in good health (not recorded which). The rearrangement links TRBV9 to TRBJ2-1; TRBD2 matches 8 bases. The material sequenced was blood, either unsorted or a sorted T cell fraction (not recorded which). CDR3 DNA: TGTGCCAGCAGCGTAACCGGGACTAGTCGCTATGAGCAGTTCTTC. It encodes CASSVTGTSRYEQFF.